A single sample is the source of the 16 T cell receptor beta chains below, sequenced in a study of cytomegalovirus exposure and HLA in healthy donors. The PCR employed 60 Vbeta primers together with 13 Jbeta primers. Profiling relied on immunoSEQ multiplex PCR, and the TCRdb table lists in-frame clones only, not all of them. Of roughly 120,000 clones listed, about 86% were seen once; the top ten hold 3.9%. Sequencing was carried out using PBMCs. The source is a woman aged 25-40 years in good health and CMV-seronegative.

The chain links TRBV27 to TRBJ2-5, with D perhaps TRBD1 (6 bases). The V and J ends lost 7 bases and 4 bases respectively, with 19 bases between them. The germline V gene has CDR1 MNHEY and CDR2 SMNVEV (reference sequence). The CDR3 has 15 amino acids. In DNA, the CDR3 is TGTGCCAGCACCCGACGTCCCGGCAGGGGAGAGACCCAGTACTTC. It translates to CASTRRPGRGETQYF.

The CDR3 spells CASSPRGSYEQYF. CDR3 DNA: TGTGCCAGCAGCCCCCGGGGGTCCTACGAGCAGTACTTC. The chain is built from TRBV11-2 and TRBJ2-7, with D maybe TRBD2 (6 bases). This CDR3 is 13 amino acids long. Between the trimmed V and J ends, which lost 5 bases and 1 base, there was a span of 9 bases. Germline CDR1 is SGHAT and CDR2 is FQNNGV.

The chain is built from TRBV7-9 and TRBJ2-2; 8 nucleotides agree with TRBD2. Germline V gives CDR1 SEHNR, CDR2 FQNEAQ (reference sequence). CDR3 length: 15 amino acids. V shed 2 bases, J shed 5 bases, and the junction held 4 bases outside the gene matches. CDR3 loop: CASSLFPGGTGELFF. The CDR3, as DNA: TGTGCCAGCAGCTTATTTCCGGGAGGGACCGGGGAGCTGTTTTTT.

J is TRBJ2-3 and V is TRBV11-2; the match to TRBD2 covers 15 bases. The length of the CDR3 is 17 residues. V lost 2 bases to trimming and J lost 5 bases; unmatched junction nucleotides: 5. The germline V gene encodes CDR1 SGHAT and CDR2 FQNNGV. CDR3 residues: CASSLRTSGRAEDTQYF. In DNA form, the CDR3 reads TGTGCCAGCAGCTTACGGACTAGCGGGAGGGCCGAAGATACGCAGTATTTT.

This sequence joins TRBV29-1 and TRBJ2-3; 9 bases are shared with TRBD1. V was pared by 7 bases and J by 3 bases, with 8 bases of the junction left unmatched. CDR1 and CDR2 from the germline V gene are SQVTM and ANQGSEA. The CDR3 runs to 14 residues. As DNA, the CDR3 is TGCAGCGGGAGACAGGGGGTGGGAACAGATACGCAGTATTTT. Amino acid sequence: CSGRQGVGTDTQYF.

This chain links TRBV7-8 with TRBJ2-1; TRBD2 agrees at 10 bases. From germline, CDR1 is SGHVS and CDR2 FQNEAQ. The J segment lost 0 bases and the V segment lost 1 base, leaving 0 bases of the junction unmatched. This CDR3 contains 16 residues. In nucleotides, the CDR3 is TGTGCCAGCAGCTTAGGGACTAGCGGCTCCTACAATGAGCAGTTCTTC. Its protein product is CASSLGTSGSYNEQFF.

The rearrangement links TRBV7-2 to TRBJ2-1, with 10 bases matching TRBD2. CDR1 and CDR2 from the germline V gene are SGHTA and FQGNSA. V was clipped by 5 bases and J by 4 bases; unmatched bases: 5. CDR3 length: 15 amino acids. This CDR3 reads CASSLEREGYNEQFF. The CDR3 DNA reads as TGTGCCAGCAGCCTGGAGCGGGAGGGGTACAATGAGCAGTTCTTC.

CDR3 sequence reads: CASSSRVPGQENTEAFF. The CDR3 nucleotides are TGTGCCAGCAGCTCACGAGTCCCGGGACAGGAGAACACTGAAGCTTTCTTT. This chain links TRBV21-1 with TRBJ1-1; the DNA was not compared with TRBD1, the D call given in the table. TRBV21-1 is a pseudogene. CDR3 length: 17 residues.

This chain links TRBV6-1 with TRBJ1-6; D is perhaps TRBD1 (6 bases). V gave up 3 bases and J gave up 9 bases, with 12 bases separating them. The CDR3 sequence is 14 residues long. Germline assignment: CDR1 MNHNS and CDR2 SASEGT. The CDR3 sequence is CASSDRGSISPLHF. For the CDR3, the DNA is TGTGCCAGCAGTGACAGGGGAAGTATTTCACCCCTCCACTTT.

The genes are TRBV7-8 and TRBJ2-1; possibly TRBD2 for D (5 bases). CDR1 is SGHVS and CDR2 is FQNEAQ in the germline V gene. V shed 3 bases and J shed 3 bases, with 9 bases lying between them. The CDR3 contains 14 residues. CDR3 nucleotide sequence: TGTGCCAGCAGCTTGTGGACTGACTACAATGAGCAGTTCTTC. Amino acid sequence: CASSLWTDYNEQFF. The full variable domain, in which reference TRBV7-8 and TRBJ2-1 provide the parts outside the CDR3, is GAGVSQSPRYKVAKRGQDVALRCDPISGHVSLFWYQQALGQGPEFLTYFQNEAQLDKSGLPSDRFFAERPEGSVSTLKIQRTQQEDSAVYLCASSLWTDYNEQFFGPGTRLTVL.

There are a few counts of this clone. The rearrangement uses TRBV19 and TRBJ2-7; TRBD2 matches at 11 bases. Germline V gene lookup returns CDR1 LNHDA and CDR2 SQIVND (reference sequence). V dropped 6 bases and J dropped 4; count of bases not matched to a gene: 5. There are 14 residues in the CDR3. The DNA of the CDR3 is TGTGCCAGTAGCGTAGCGGGAGGGCCTTACGAGCAGTACTTC. Amino acid sequence: CASSVAGGPYEQYF. The full variable domain, its missing parts supplied by reference TRBV19 and TRBJ2-7, is DGGITQSPKYLFRKEGQNVTLSCEQNLNHDAMYWYRQDPGQGLRLIYYSQIVNDFQKGDIAEGYSVSREKKESFPLTVTSAQKNPTAFYLCASSVAGGPYEQYFGPGTRLTVT.

V gene TRBV2 combines with J gene TRBJ1-1; D gene ambiguous. The CDR3 has 11 residues. Trimming removed 6 bases from V and 4 bases from J, with 6 bases in between. The germline V gene encodes CDR1 SNHLY and CDR2 FYNNEI. The CDR3 coding sequence is TGTGCCAGCAGCGGGAGCACTGAAGCTTTCTTT. Its protein product is CASSGSTEAFF.

V is TRBV28 and J is TRBJ1-2, with D possibly being TRBD1 (6 bases). Germline assignment: CDR1 MDHEN and CDR2 SYDVKM. V was cut by 4 bases and J by 8 bases, with 14 bases left in between. The CDR3 is 13 amino acids. The CDR3 sequence: CASSSQGLKGYTF. Written as DNA, the CDR3 is TGTGCCAGCAGTTCACAGGGCCTGAAAGGCTACACCTTC.

The V gene is TRBV5-1, the J gene TRBJ2-2, with D possibly being TRBD2 (6 bases). Germline CDR1 reads SGHRS; CDR2 reads YFSETQ. This CDR3 has 15 amino acids. Trimming left V 5 bases short and J 4 bases short, with 15 bases between. CDR3 amino acids: CASRGLRETTGELFF. The CDR3 DNA reads as TGCGCCAGCAGAGGTTTACGGGAGACCACCGGGGAGCTGTTTTTT. The full variable domain, rest sourced from reference TRBV5-1 and TRBJ2-2, is KAGVTQTPRYLIKTRGQQVTLSCSPISGHRSVSWYQQTPGQGLQFLFEYFSETQRNKGNFPGRFSGRQFSNSRSEMNVSTLELGDSALYLCASRGLRETTGELFFGEGSRLTVL.

The chain is built from TRBV5-1 and TRBJ1-4; D remains unclear. The germline V gene encodes CDR1 SGHRS and CDR2 YFSETQ. The germline V and J ends were trimmed by 0 bases and 3 bases, with 12 bases remaining between them. CDR3 size: 16 residues. This CDR3 reads CASSLEGAGANEKLFF. The DNA for the CDR3 is TGCGCCAGCAGCTTGGAAGGAGCGGGAGCTAATGAAAAACTGTTTTTT.

V and J are TRBV29-1 and TRBJ2-5, with D tentatively TRBD2 (6 bases). V gave up 5 bases and J gave up 5 bases, with 12 bases separating them. Germline V CDR1 and CDR2: SQVTM, ANQGSEA. CDR3 length equals 12 residues. CDR3 bases: TGCAGCGTTTTCGGGGGTTTGGAGACCCAGTACTTC. Its translation is CSVFGGLETQYF. The full variable domain, in which reference TRBV29-1 and TRBJ2-5 provide the parts outside the CDR3, is SAVISQKPSRDICQRGTSLTIQCQVDSQVTMMFWYRQQPGQSLTLIATANQGSEATYESGFVIDKFPISRPNLTFSTLTVSNMSPEDSSIYLCSVFGGLETQYFGPGTRLLVL.